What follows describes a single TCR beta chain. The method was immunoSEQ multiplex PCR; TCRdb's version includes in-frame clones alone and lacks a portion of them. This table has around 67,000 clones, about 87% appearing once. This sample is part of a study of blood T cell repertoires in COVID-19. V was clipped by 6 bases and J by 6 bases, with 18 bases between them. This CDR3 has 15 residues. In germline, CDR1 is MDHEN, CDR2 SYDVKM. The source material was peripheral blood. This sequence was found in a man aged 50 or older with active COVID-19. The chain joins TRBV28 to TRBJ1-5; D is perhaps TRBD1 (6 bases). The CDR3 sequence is CASSTGTRDGQPQHF. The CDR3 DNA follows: TGTGCCAGCAGCACAGGGACGAGGGACGGTCAGCCCCAGCATTTT. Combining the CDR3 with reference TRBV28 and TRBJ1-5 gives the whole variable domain DVKVTQSSRYLVKRTGEKVFLECVQDMDHENMFWYRQDPGLGLRLIYFSYDVKMKEKGDIPEGYSVSREKKERFSLILESASTNQTSMYLCASSTGTRDGQPQHFGDGTRLSIL.